This T cell receptor (beta chain) was sequenced during a study of cytomegalovirus exposure and HLA in healthy donors. General study findings and limits: That first-cohort TCR clusters tended to co-occur in the 95 to 150 validation repertoires was found in a later analysis.

A remark on this clone: Its antigen is undetermined.

The V gene lost 0 bases and the J gene lost 4 bases, with 4 bases spanning the gap. Germline V lookup: CDR1 MDHEN, CDR2 SYDVKM. The CDR3 length is 13 residues. Method: immunoSEQ multiplex PCR; TCRdb's copy keeps in-frame clones and lacks some. The sample carries 200,000 to 250,000 clones, around nine tenths recorded once. Donors came from a validation cohort of over a hundred subjects, distinct from the first 666-subject cohort. The sequenced sample consisted of PBMCs. The receptor's source is a man between 18 and 35 years old in good health and CMV-seronegative. This chain links TRBV28 with TRBJ2-4; no clear D. The CDR3 sequence is CASSLWEKNIQYF. The CDR3 DNA sequence: TGTGCCAGCAGTTTATGGGAGAAAAACATTCAGTACTTC. The whole variable domain, filled in from reference TRBV28 and TRBJ2-4, reads DVKVTQSSRYLVKRTGEKVFLECVQDMDHENMFWYRQDPGLGLRLIYFSYDVKMKEKGDIPEGYSVSREKKERFSLILESASTNQTSMYLCASSLWEKNIQYFGAGTRLSVL.